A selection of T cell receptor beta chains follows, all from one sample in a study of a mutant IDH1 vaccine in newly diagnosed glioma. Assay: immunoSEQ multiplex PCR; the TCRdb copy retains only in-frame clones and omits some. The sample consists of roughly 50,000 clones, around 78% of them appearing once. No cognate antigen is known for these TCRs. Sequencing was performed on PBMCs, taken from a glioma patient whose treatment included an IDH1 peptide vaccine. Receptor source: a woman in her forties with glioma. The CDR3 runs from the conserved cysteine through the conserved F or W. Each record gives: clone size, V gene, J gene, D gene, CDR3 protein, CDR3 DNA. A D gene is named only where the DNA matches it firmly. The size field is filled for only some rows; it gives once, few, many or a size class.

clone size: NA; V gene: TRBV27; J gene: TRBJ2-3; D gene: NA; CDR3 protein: CASSPPTDTQYF; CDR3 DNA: TGTGCCAGCAGTCCGCCCACAGATACGCAGTATTTT
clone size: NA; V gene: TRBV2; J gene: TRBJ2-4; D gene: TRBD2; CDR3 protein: CASRRGLAGPKNIQYF; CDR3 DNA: TGTGCCAGCAGGAGAGGACTAGCGGGGCCCAAAAACATTCAGTACTTC
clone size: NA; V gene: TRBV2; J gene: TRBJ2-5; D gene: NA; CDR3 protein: CASSEWRAQETQYF; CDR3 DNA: TGTGCCAGCAGTGAATGGCGAGCCCAAGAGACCCAGTACTTC
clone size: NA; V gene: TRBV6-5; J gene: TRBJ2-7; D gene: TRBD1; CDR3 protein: CASSYSIGTGGYEQYF; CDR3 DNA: TGTGCCAGCAGTTACTCGATTGGGACAGGGGGGTACGAGCAGTACTTC
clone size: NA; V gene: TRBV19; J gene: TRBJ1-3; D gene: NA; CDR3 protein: CASRFGNSGNTIYF; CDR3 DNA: TGTGCCAGTAGGTTCGGGAACTCTGGAAACACCATATATTTT
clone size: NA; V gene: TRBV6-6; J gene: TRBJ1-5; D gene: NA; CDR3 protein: CASSYGSRVLNQPQHF; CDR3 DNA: TGTGCCAGCAGTTATGGGTCCAGGGTGCTCAATCAGCCCCAGCATTTT
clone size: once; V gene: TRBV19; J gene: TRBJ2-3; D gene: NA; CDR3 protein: CASSTGVTDTQYF; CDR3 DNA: TGTGCCAGTAGTACCGGGGTCACAGATACGCAGTATTTT
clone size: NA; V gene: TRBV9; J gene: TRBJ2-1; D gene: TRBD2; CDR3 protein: CASSEPGLRTNEQFF; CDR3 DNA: TGTGCCAGCAGTGAACCGGGACTAAGGACCAATGAGCAGTTCTTC
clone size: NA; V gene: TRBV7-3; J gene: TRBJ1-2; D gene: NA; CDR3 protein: CASSDTTGGYTF; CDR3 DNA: TGTGCCAGCAGCGACACGACAGGTGGCTACACCTTC
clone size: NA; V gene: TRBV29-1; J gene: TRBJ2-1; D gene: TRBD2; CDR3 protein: CSVRGGSSYNEQFF; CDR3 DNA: TGCAGCGTTCGCGGGGGAAGCTCCTACAATGAGCAGTTCTTC
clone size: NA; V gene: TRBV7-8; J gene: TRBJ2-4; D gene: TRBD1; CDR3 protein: CASGTGLDIQYF; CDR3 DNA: TGTGCCAGCGGGACAGGCCTCGACATTCAGTACTTC